This TCR beta chain was documented in a study of blood T cell repertoires in COVID-19. In germline, CDR1 is SGHVS, CDR2 FNYEAQ. The V gene lost 0 bases and the J gene lost 8 bases, with 16 bases spanning the gap. CDR3 length: 15 amino acids. Participant age was roughly 18 to 90 years, and participants resided in 20 to 30 US areas. Participants were placed into cohorts based on the clinical history they reported. Authors' processing steps: Amplification with reference gene primers provided the estimates of nucleated cell counts. Assay used: immunoSEQ multiplex PCR; TCRdb lists only in-frame clones, some missing. The V and J calls and clone size are taken from that table; D and trimming were inferred from the DNA. Of roughly 500,000 clones in the sample, around 87% were seen once.

V and J are TRBV7-6 and TRBJ1-2; a weak D match, TRBD1 (5 bases). The material sequenced was PBMCs or T cells enriched from blood (not recorded which). The sequence derives from a woman aged 40 to 50 who had recovered from COVID-19. The CDR3 loop reads CASSLAGRNWGGYTF. As DNA, the CDR3 is TGTGCCAGCAGCTTAGCAGGCCGGAATTGGGGCGGCTACACCTTC.